The sequence of this T cell receptor beta chain was determined in a study of PD-L1 blockade in urothelial cancer. Study in general: Blood-derived samples held a median around 140,000 T cells. Regarding the study as a whole: Pretreatment TCR clonality in blood, when below the median, was predictive of better survival.

To note about this clone: Its antigen remains unidentified.

The CDR3 runs to 15 residues. Germline CDR1 and CDR2: MNHNY and SVGAGI (reference sequence). J was trimmed by 3 bases and V by 0 bases; bases with no gene match: 4. Described time point: pretreatment peripheral blood. Profiling relied on immunoSEQ multiplex PCR, and the TCRdb table lists in-frame clones only, not all of them. This sample has more than 85,000 clones, with around nine tenths found just once. The receptor was isolated from a man aged 60 to 69 with urothelial cancer. This chain connects TRBV6-6 to TRBJ1-1, with TRBD1 matching over 7 bases. This sample comprised PBMCs, obtained around atezolizumab (anti-PD-L1) treatment. The CDR3 DNA follows: TGTGCCAGCAGTTACTCCAGTCAGGGGGACACTGAAGCTTTCTTT. It yields the protein CASSYSSQGDTEAFF.